What follows is one TCR beta chain and its context. With 5 bases clipped from V and 5 bases from J, the junction kept 6 bases outside the gene matches. The CDR3 covers 15 residues. Per germline, CDR1 MNHNY and CDR2 SVGAGI (reference sequence). The naive CD8 fraction comprised CD45RO-negative cells positively selected for CCR7 and excluded terminally differentiated effector memory CD45RA+ cells. This record comes from a study of shared clonotypes between healthy human individuals. The test was conducted at deep level. The table came from immunoSEQ multiplex PCR; TCRdb's copy has only in-frame clones and leaves some out. The sample records 800,000 to 950,000 clones, roughly 96% being singletons.

The origin of this receptor is a man younger than 45 in good health. Material for sequencing was naive CD8+ T cells sorted from blood. The chain links TRBV6-6 to TRBJ2-2; the match to TRBD1 covers 9 bases. CDR3 region: CASSGRDRVTGELFF. The CDR3 DNA follows: TGTGCCAGCAGTGGCCGGGACAGGGTGACCGGGGAGCTGTTTTTT.